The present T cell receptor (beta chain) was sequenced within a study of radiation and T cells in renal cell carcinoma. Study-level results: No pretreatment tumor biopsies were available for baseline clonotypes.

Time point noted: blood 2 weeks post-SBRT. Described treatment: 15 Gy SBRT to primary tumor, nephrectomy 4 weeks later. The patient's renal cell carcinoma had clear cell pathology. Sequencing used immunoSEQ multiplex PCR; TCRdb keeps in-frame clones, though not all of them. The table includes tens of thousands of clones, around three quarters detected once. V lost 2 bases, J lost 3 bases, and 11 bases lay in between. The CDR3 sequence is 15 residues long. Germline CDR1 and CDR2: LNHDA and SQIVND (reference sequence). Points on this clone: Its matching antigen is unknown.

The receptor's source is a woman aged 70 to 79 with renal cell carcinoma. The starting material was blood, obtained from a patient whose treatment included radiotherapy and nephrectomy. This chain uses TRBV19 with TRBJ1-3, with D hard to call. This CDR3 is CASSITPTGGNTIYF. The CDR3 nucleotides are TGTGCCAGTAGTATAACCCCGACGGGTGGAAACACCATATATTTT.